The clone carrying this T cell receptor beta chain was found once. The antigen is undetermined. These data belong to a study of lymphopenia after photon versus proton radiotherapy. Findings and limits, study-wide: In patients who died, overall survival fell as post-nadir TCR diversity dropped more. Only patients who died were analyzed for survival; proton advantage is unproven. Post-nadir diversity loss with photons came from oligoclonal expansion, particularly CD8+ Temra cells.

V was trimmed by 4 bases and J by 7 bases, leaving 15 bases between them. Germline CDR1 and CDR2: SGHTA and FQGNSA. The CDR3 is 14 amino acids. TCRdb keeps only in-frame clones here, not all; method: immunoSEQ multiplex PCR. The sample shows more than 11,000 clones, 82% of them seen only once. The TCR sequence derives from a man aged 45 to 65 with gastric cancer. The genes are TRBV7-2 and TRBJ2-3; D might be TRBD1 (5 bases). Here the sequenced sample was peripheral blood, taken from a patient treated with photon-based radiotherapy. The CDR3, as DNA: TGTGCCAGCAGCTCACCTGGGGCCTTAAATACGCAGTATTTT. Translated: CASSSPGALNTQYF. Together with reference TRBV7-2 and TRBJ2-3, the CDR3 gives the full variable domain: GAGVSQSPSNKVTEKGKDVELRCDPISGHTALYWYRQSLGQGLEFLIYFQGNSAPDKSGLPSDRFSAERTGGSVSTLTIQRTQQEDSAVYLCASSSPGALNTQYFGPGTRLTVL.